These T cell receptor beta chains were read from a single sample in a study of CD8+ T cells in alopecia areata. Profiled with immunoSEQ multiplex PCR; TCRdb holds only in-frame clones, not every one. This table holds roughly 200,000 clones, 35% to 45% found once. This sample comprised CD4+ T cells sorted from blood, obtained at approximately week 31, from a patient treated with tofacitinib. Receptors were obtained from a human donor with alopecia areata. Each CDR3 is given with its conserved first and last residue. Each record gives: V gene, D gene, J gene, clone size, CDR3 DNA, CDR3 protein. A D gene is named only where the DNA matches it firmly. The size field is filled for only some rows; it gives once, few, many or a size class.

>TRBV29-1|.|TRBJ1-1|few
TGCAGCGTTGTTTCTCGCACTGAAGCTTTCTTT
CSVVSRTEAFF
>TRBV7-6|.|TRBJ2-7|.
TGTGCCAGCAGCTTAGCCCAGGATCCCGCCTACGAGCAGTACTTC
CASSLAQDPAYEQYF
>TRBV15|.|TRBJ1-4|few
TGTGCCACCAGCAGAGAACCCGGCAGGCGAGCCGAAAAACTGTTTTTT
CATSREPGRRAEKLFF
>TRBV27|.|TRBJ1-4|.
TGTGCCAGCAGTTTAAGGGGGACGGGTGAAAAACTGTTTTTT
CASSLRGTGEKLFF
>TRBV29-1|.|TRBJ1-1|.
TGCAGCGTTGACACCCTGAACACTGAAGCTTTCTTT
CSVDTLNTEAFF
>TRBV7-3|TRBD2|TRBJ2-2|.
TGTGCCAGCAGCTCGACTAGCGGGGGGAACACCGGGGAGCTGTTTTTT
CASSSTSGGNTGELFF
>TRBV4-2|.|TRBJ2-4|few
TGTGCCAGCAGCCAAGATGCCAGGATAGTAGCCAAAAACATTCAGTACTTC
CASSQDARIVAKNIQYF
>TRBV18|.|TRBJ1-5|.
TGTGCCAGCTCACTCCAGGACAGTCTTAATCAGCCCCAGCATTTT
CASSLQDSLNQPQHF
>TRBV7-2|.|TRBJ2-2|few
TGTGCCAGCAGCCCTTGGGCAGTGAACACCGGGGAGCTGTTTTTT
CASSPWAVNTGELFF
>TRBV6-6|TRBD1|TRBJ2-2|.
TGTGCCAGCAGGGGACAGCAGAACACCGGGGAGCTGTTTTTT
CASRGQQNTGELFF
>TRBV18|TRBD1|TRBJ1-6|few
TGTGCCAGCTCGCGTCCACAGGGGTCTAATTCACCCCTCCACTTT
CASSRPQGSNSPLHF
>TRBV29-1|.|TRBJ2-2|.
TGCAGCGTGGCGCTTGTGGCACCCACCGGGGAGCTGTTTTTT
CSVALVAPTGELFF
>TRBV10-3|TRBD1|TRBJ2-5|few
TGTGCCATCAGTTCAGGACAGGGGGCGGTGGAGACCCAGTACTTC
CAISSGQGAVETQYF
>TRBV4-1|.|TRBJ2-7|few
TGCGCCAGCAGCTCAAAAACCACCCCCTTGGACTGCCCCTACGAGCAGTACTTC
CASSSKTTPLDCPYEQYF
>TRBV7-7|.|TRBJ2-7|.
TGTGCTAGCAGCTTAACAACGGACGGTTCCTACGAGCAGTACTTC
CASSLTTDGSYEQYF